This TCR beta chain was identified in a study of T cell repertoires in cytomegalovirus infection. V lost 3 bases and J lost 5, with 9 bases in between. The CDR3 runs 13 residues. The germline CDR1 and CDR2 sequences are MNHEY and SMNVEV (reference sequence). This clonotype was detected many times. Its matching antigen is unknown. Via MiXCR, TCRdb re-called the reads, giving one row per CDR3 protein. The sample lists approximately 770,000 distinct CDR3 sequences, roughly 28% occurring once. The V call is TRBV27, the J call TRBJ2-3; D might be TRBD2 (5 bases). The receptor comes from a human donor in good health (CMV status not recorded). Some clones in this sample may be carry-over from other donors' samples. The source material was cultured CD8+ T cells from PBMCs, sampled from culture after CMV antigen stimulation. DNA for the CDR3: TGTGCCAGCAGTTTTTCACTAGAAGATACGCAGTATTTT. Translated: CASSFSLEDTQYF.